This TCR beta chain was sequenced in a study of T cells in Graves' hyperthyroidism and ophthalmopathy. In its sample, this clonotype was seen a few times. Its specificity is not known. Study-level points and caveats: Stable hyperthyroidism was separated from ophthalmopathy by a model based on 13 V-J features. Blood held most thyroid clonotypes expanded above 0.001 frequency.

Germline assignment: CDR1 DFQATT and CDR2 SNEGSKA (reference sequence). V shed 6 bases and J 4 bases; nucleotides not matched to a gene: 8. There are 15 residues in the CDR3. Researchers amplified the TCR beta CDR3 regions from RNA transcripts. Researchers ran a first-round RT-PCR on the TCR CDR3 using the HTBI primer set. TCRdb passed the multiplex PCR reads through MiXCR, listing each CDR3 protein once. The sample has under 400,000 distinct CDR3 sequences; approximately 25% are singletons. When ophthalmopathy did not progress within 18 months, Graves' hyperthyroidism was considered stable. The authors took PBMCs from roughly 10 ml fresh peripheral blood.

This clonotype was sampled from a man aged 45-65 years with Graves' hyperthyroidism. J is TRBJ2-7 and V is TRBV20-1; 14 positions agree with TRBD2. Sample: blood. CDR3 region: CSAPRLAGGPYEQYF. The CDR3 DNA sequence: TGCAGTGCCCCCCGACTAGCGGGAGGGCCGTACGAGCAGTACTTC.